The rows below give T cell receptor beta chains drawn from one sample of a study of technical replicates of blood from several donors. The data were produced by immunoSEQ multiplex PCR, yet TCRdb's version contains in-frame clones alone and is incomplete. The data contain about 81,000 clones, approximately 80% of them seen just once; the ten biggest clones take up roughly 3.7%. Sequencing used PBMCs. Receptors were obtained from a human donor in good health. Some clones in this sample may be carry-over from other donors' samples. The CDR3 runs from the conserved cysteine through the conserved F or W. The order of the fields is J gene, D gene, clone size, V gene, CDR3 DNA, CDR3 protein. D genes are given only for firm matches. Some rows have no size entry. The others give once, few or many, or a class for an expanded clone.

TRBJ2-7 | . | . | TRBV6-5 | TGTGCCAGCAGTCCCCTTGCTACCTACGAGCAGTACTTC | CASSPLATYEQYF
TRBJ1-1 | TRBD1 | . | TRBV19 | TGTGCCAGTAGTATAGGGGGGACAGGGCCCACTGAAGCTTTCTTT | CASSIGGTGPTEAFF
TRBJ2-5 | . | few | TRBV19 | TGTGCCAGTAGTATCCACTCTCAAGAGACCCAGTACTTC | CASSIHSQETQYF
TRBJ2-7 | . | . | TRBV25-1 | TGTGCCAACCGTAGAAAGTACTTC | CANRRKYF
TRBJ2-5 | . | . | TRBV2 | TGTGCCAGCACCCCCCTTGGCAAAGAGACCCAGTACTTC | CASTPLGKETQYF
TRBJ2-7 | TRBD1 | . | TRBV19 | TGTGCCAGTAGCGACTCACAGGGGGCGCGGTACGAGCAGTACTTC | CASSDSQGARYEQYF
TRBJ1-4 | TRBD1 | . | TRBV27 | TGTGCCAGCAGTCAGGACAGGGCGGTTTCGGGATCGCTGTTTTTT | CASSQDRAVSGSLFF
TRBJ1-5 | . | few | TRBV27 | TGTGCCAGCAGTCCATCTGCTTCGCTTAGTCAGCCCCAGCATTTT | CASSPSASLSQPQHF
TRBJ1-1 | . | . | TRBV27 | TGTGCCAGCAGAACAGACCTGAACACTGAAGCTTTCTTT | CASRTDLNTEAFF
TRBJ2-7 | TRBD2 | . | TRBV6-5 | TGTGCCAGCAGTTACTCGGCACTAGCGGGTGAGCAGTACTTC | CASSYSALAGEQYF
TRBJ2-3 | . | . | TRBV6-6 | TGTGCCAGCAGTTACTCTCGGGCAGGGTCCACAGATACGCAGTATTTT | CASSYSRAGSTDTQYF
TRBJ1-2 | TRBD1 | . | TRBV9 | TGTGCCAGCAGCCCTCCGCCGGGACAGTTTAACTATGGCTACACCTTC | CASSPPPGQFNYGYTF
TRBJ2-4 | . | . | TRBV6-6 | TGTGCCAGCAGGTCATCAGGGTCTGGAAACATTCAGTACTTC | CASRSSGSGNIQYF
TRBJ2-3 | TRBD2 | few | TRBV2 | TGTGCCAGCAGTGCCCAAGGGCGCGGGAGTAGGGCAGATACGCAGTATTTT | CASSAQGRGSRADTQYF
TRBJ1-5 | . | . | TRBV30 | TGTGCCTGGAGTGAAGAGTATCAGCCCCAGCATTTT | CAWSEEYQPQHF
TRBJ2-7 | . | few | TRBV4-1 | TGCGCCAGCAGCCTCTCACAGACAGAGTCCTACGAGCAGTACTTC | CASSLSQTESYEQYF
TRBJ2-7 | TRBD2 | . | TRBV27 | TGTGCCAGCAGTTTTAGGGGCCTAGCGGGAGGCGGATGGTTATCCTACGAGCAGTACTTC | CASSFRGLAGGGWLSYEQYF
TRBJ2-5 | TRBD2 | . | TRBV19 | TGTGCCAGTAAGGGGCGCAGCGGGGAAGAGACCCAGTACTTC | CASKGRSGEETQYF
TRBJ2-1 | TRBD1 | . | TRBV5-1 | TGCGCCAGCAGCTTGGCCGCAGGGGGCGCTCCGGCTGAGCAGTTCTTC | CASSLAAGGAPAEQFF
TRBJ2-2 | TRBD2 | . | TRBV7-9 | TGTGCCAGCAGCTACCGCGGGGGAACGAACACCGGGGAGCTGTTTTTT | CASSYRGGTNTGELFF
TRBJ2-1 | TRBD2 | . | TRBV30 | TGTGCCTGGAGCTCCCGACTAGCGGACATTTACAATGAGCAGTTCTTC | CAWSSRLADIYNEQFF
TRBJ2-3 | . | . | TRBV30 | TGTGCCTGGAGCGGTGGGGCCGTATTAACAGATACGCAGTATTTT | CAWSGGAVLTDTQYF
TRBJ1-4 | . | once | TRBV6-1 | TGTGCCAGCAGTGAAATGGAGGGGAGCTGGGGGGGAAAACTGTTTTTT | CASSEMEGSWGGKLFF
TRBJ2-3 | TRBD1 | . | TRBV5-4 | TGTGCCATCATTGCCACGACAGGGCGCACAGATACGCAGTATTTT | CAIIATTGRTDTQYF
TRBJ2-4 | . | . | TRBV7-9 | TGTGCCAGCAGCCCCGAGGCCAAAAACATTCAGTACTTC | CASSPEAKNIQYF
TRBJ1-2 | . | . | TRBV4-2 | TGTGCCAGCAGCCATATCGTCCCGGGGGGGAATGGTTACACCTTC | CASSHIVPGGNGYTF
TRBJ2-5 | . | . | TRBV5-1 | TGCGCCAGCAGCTTGGGCAAAGTTGAAGTAGAAGAGACCCAGTACTTC | CASSLGKVEVEETQYF
TRBJ2-3 | . | . | TRBV6-4 | TGTGCCAGCAGTGAGGCGGTGGGGGGAGATACGCAGTATTTT | CASSEAVGGDTQYF
TRBJ2-2 | TRBD2 | . | TRBV27 | TGTGCCAGCAGTTTATCGCGGCCTAGCGGGACCGGGGAGCTGTTTTTT | CASSLSRPSGTGELFF
TRBJ2-4 | TRBD2 | . | TRBV5-1 | TGCGCCAGCAGCGATCGGACTAGCAACATTCAGTACTTC | CASSDRTSNIQYF
TRBJ1-2 | . | . | TRBV19 | TGTGCCAGTTCAAACTCCTATGGCTACACCTTC | CASSNSYGYTF
TRBJ2-1 | . | . | TRBV7-9 | TGTGCCAGCAGCCCCCCGGGGAGCGGGCTTTTCAATGAGCAGTTCTTC | CASSPPGSGLFNEQFF
TRBJ2-1 | . | . | TRBV4-1 | TGCGCCAGCAGCCAAGGAGGGGGGGCTGCCTACAATGAGCAGTTCTTC | CASSQGGGAAYNEQFF
TRBJ2-3 | . | . | TRBV29-1 | TGCAGCGTTGCCGGGGGATCCAAAACGCAGTATTTT | CSVAGGSKTQYF
TRBJ2-3 | TRBD2 | . | TRBV10-3 | TGTGCCATCACCCGGACTAGCGGGGGGTCGGATACGCAGTATTTT | CAITRTSGGSDTQYF
TRBJ2-7 | TRBD1 | . | TRBV5-6 | TGTGCCAGCAGCTTGGTAGGGGGCTATCGGGAGCAGTACTTC | CASSLVGGYREQYF
TRBJ2-3 | TRBD2 | . | TRBV18 | TGTGCCAGCTCAACCCCCGGACTAGCATTCACAGATACGCAGTATTTT | CASSTPGLAFTDTQYF
TRBJ1-2 | . | . | TRBV21-1 | TGTGCCAGCAGCAAAGGAGGGAACGACAGGCACCAGCATGGCTACACCTTC | CASSKGGNDRHQHGYTF
TRBJ2-7 | . | . | TRBV9 | TGTGCCAGCAGCGTAGAGCAAGCACCTAGTTCCTACGAGCAGTACTTC | CASSVEQAPSSYEQYF
TRBJ2-7 | TRBD1 | . | TRBV5-6 | TGTGCCAGCAACCCTATGACAGGGATATTATACGAGCAGTACTTC | CASNPMTGILYEQYF
TRBJ1-1 | . | . | TRBV30 | TGTGCCTGGAGTGTACCAGGGCAGCGAGTGAACACTGAAGCTTTCTTT | CAWSVPGQRVNTEAFF
TRBJ2-7 | TRBD2 | once | TRBV18 | TGTGCCAGCTCACGGGAAGGACTAGCGGGACAAGACTACGAGCAGTACTTC | CASSREGLAGQDYEQYF
TRBJ1-6 | TRBD1 | . | TRBV4-3 | TGCGCCAGCAGCCTCGACCCCGGGACAGGGGATTCACCCCTCCACTTT | CASSLDPGTGDSPLHF
TRBJ2-3 | TRBD2 | few | TRBV6-4 | TGTGCCAGCAGTGACTCCGGGAGGGCCACAGATACGCAGTATTTT | CASSDSGRATDTQYF